The 21 T cell receptor beta chains below come from one sample, sequenced in a study of T cell changes during pregnancy in multiple sclerosis. The repertoire was sequenced with immunoSEQ multiplex PCR; TCRdb's copy has only in-frame clones and lacks some. The table lists about 25,000 clones, approximately 86% of them singletons. Sequencing was performed on CD8+ T cells from peripheral blood mononuclear cells, taken in the first trimester of pregnancy. All receptors come from a female donor in good health, enrolled as a control in a pregnancy study.

This sequence joins TRBV27 and TRBJ2-1; the D gene is possibly TRBD2 (6 bases). V lost 2 bases and J 9 bases, leaving 23 bases between the germline ends. The CDR3 consists of 17 residues. CDR1 MNHEY and CDR2 SMNVEV come from the germline V gene (reference sequence). For the CDR3, the DNA is TGTGCCAGCAGTTTACGATTTGGCCTAGCGCTGCGGGGTGAGCAGTTCTTC. Encoded protein: CASSLRFGLALRGEQFF.

The J gene is TRBJ1-1, the V gene TRBV11-3; TRBD1 might be the D (6 bases). V was trimmed by 3 bases and J by 3 bases, leaving 14 bases between them. Germline values: CDR1 SGHNT, CDR2 YENEEA. The CDR3 consists of 15 residues. The chain's CDR3 is CASSLHGGSDTEAFF. CDR3 coding DNA: TGTGCCAGCAGCTTGCATGGGGGCAGTGACACTGAAGCTTTCTTT. Full variable domain (remainder filled in from reference TRBV11-3 and TRBJ1-1): EAGVVQSPRYKIIEKKQPVAFWCNPISGHNTLYWYLQNLGQGPELLIRYENEEAVDDSQLPKDRFSAERLKGVDSTLKIQPAELGDSAVYLCASSLHGGSDTEAFFGQGTRLTVV.

This chain uses TRBV29-1 with TRBJ2-3; D is unclear. Trimming stripped 3 bases from V and 2 bases from J, with 9 bases between. Germline V gene data show CDR1 as SQVTM and CDR2 as ANQGSEA. This CDR3 has 13 amino acids. The CDR3 loop reads CSVDGPITDTQYF. In DNA, the CDR3 is TGCAGCGTTGATGGGCCGATCACAGATACGCAGTATTTT.

Judged by abundance, this clone is medium-sized. The chain has TRBV4-2 and TRBJ2-1; D gene ambiguous. V lost 2 bases to trimming and J lost 5 bases, with 4 bases between them. Germline lookup yields CDR1 LGHNA and CDR2 YNFKEQ. The CDR3 covers 12 residues. CDR3 protein: CASSQRDNEQFF. In nucleotides, the CDR3 is TGTGCCAGCAGCCAACGGGACAATGAGCAGTTCTTC.

V gene TRBV5-6 combines with J gene TRBJ1-1; D is possibly TRBD1 (5 bases). The CDR3 has 16 residues. V lost 3 bases and J 0 bases, leaving 15 bases between the germline ends. Germline V gene lookup returns CDR1 SGHDT and CDR2 YYEEEE. The CDR3 protein is CASSWGFRGMNTEAFF. In nucleotides, the CDR3 is TGTGCCAGCAGCTGGGGTTTCCGGGGGATGAACACTGAAGCTTTCTTT.

The rearrangement links TRBV7-8 to TRBJ2-3; D is ambiguous. The V and J ends lost 0 bases and 2 bases respectively, with 9 bases between them. There are 15 residues in the CDR3. Germline V gene lookup returns CDR1 SGHVS and CDR2 FQNEAQ. CDR3 nucleotide sequence: TGTGCCAGCAGCTTAGCGGTGAGAGACACAGATACGCAGTATTTT. Translation: CASSLAVRDTDTQYF.

The V and J genes are TRBV7-6 and TRBJ2-3, with 11 bases aligning to TRBD2. V dropped 5 bases and J dropped 1; count of bases not matched to a gene: 5. Germline CDR1 is SGHVS and CDR2 is FNYEAQ. The CDR3 runs to 16 residues. The CDR3: CASSTVLAGGTDTQYF. The DNA of the CDR3 is TGTGCCAGCAGCACCGTACTAGCGGGGGGCACAGATACGCAGTATTTT.

This clone has a handful of counts. The chain links TRBV6-1 to TRBJ2-7; TRBD1 matches at 7 bases. The ends lost 2 bases at V and 2 bases at J; junction bases unmatched: 3. The CDR3 loop spans 14 amino acids. Germline-derived CDR1 and CDR2 are MNHNS and SASEGT. CDR3 in amino acids: CASSESQGAYEQYF. The CDR3 nucleotides are TGTGCCAGCAGTGAAAGTCAGGGGGCCTACGAGCAGTACTTC.

The chain joins TRBV11-2 to TRBJ2-3; 11 nucleotides align to TRBD2. Germline V lookup: CDR1 SGHAT, CDR2 FQNNGV. The CDR3 covers 16 residues. V gave up 5 bases and J gave up 3 bases; unmatched junction bases: 7. As DNA, the CDR3 is TGTGCCAGCAGCCGGATGATAGCGGGAGGGACAGATACGCAGTATTTT. It translates to CASSRMIAGGTDTQYF. The variable domain in full, completed from reference TRBV11-2 and TRBJ2-3, reads EAGVAQSPRYKIIEKRQSVAFWCNPISGHATLYWYQQILGQGPKLLIQFQNNGVVDDSQLPKDRFSAERLKGVDSTLKIQPAKLEDSAVYLCASSRMIAGGTDTQYFGPGTRLTVL.

The rearrangement uses TRBV6-1 and TRBJ1-4; 12 nucleotides match TRBD1. After removal of 4 bases from V and 5 bases from J, the junction contained 2 bases not matched to a gene. CDR3 length: 15 amino acids. Germline CDR1 reads MNHNS; CDR2 reads SASEGT. The CDR3 reads CASSGGTGGNEKLFF. CDR3 in DNA: TGTGCCAGCAGTGGAGGGACAGGGGGCAATGAAAAACTGTTTTTT.

The V and J genes are TRBV7-9 and TRBJ2-2; 7 bases match TRBD1. Trimming at V came to 3 bases and at J to 4 bases, leaving 5 bases not matched to a gene. This CDR3 is 15 amino acids long. Germline V lookup: CDR1 SEHNR, CDR2 FQNEAQ (reference sequence). For the CDR3, the DNA is TGTGCCAGCAGCTTCTACGAGGGGGCCACCGGGGAGCTGTTTTTT. It yields the protein CASSFYEGATGELFF.

The chain is built from TRBV7-2 and TRBJ2-1; TRBD2 matches 7 bases. CDR1 SGHTA and CDR2 FQGNSA come from the germline V gene. The CDR3 has 14 residues. J lost 2 bases, V lost 6 bases, and 4 bases had no gene match. The CDR3 here is CASSPGGTYNEQFF. The CDR3 nucleotides read TGTGCCAGCAGTCCCGGGGGGACCTACAATGAGCAGTTCTTC.

The rearrangement links TRBV29-1 to TRBJ2-7; a possible D gene is TRBD2 (5 bases). This CDR3 contains 12 residues. Trimming shortened V by 4 bases and J by 8 bases, and 15 bases separated the two germline ends. Germline V CDR1 and CDR2: SQVTM, ANQGSEA. The CDR3 sequence is CSVGAGNDQQYF. In nucleotides, the CDR3 is TGCAGCGTTGGCGCCGGGAACGACCAGCAGTACTTC.

The chain is built from TRBV7-9 and TRBJ2-1; 13 nucleotides agree with TRBD2. CDR1 SEHNR and CDR2 FQNEAQ come from the germline V gene (reference sequence). This CDR3 region has 16 residues. V was pared by 5 bases and J by 8 bases, with 9 bases of the junction left unmatched. Here the CDR3 DNA reads TGTGCCAGCAGCGCGACTAGCGGGAGGCCCGGGGATGAGCAGTTCTTC. Residues: CASSATSGRPGDEQFF.

The chain links TRBV10-3 to TRBJ2-5; 7 bases line up with TRBD2. CDR1 and CDR2 (germline): ENHRY, SYGVKD. The CDR3 has 15 residues. V was pared by 8 bases and J by 2 bases, with 11 bases of the junction left unmatched. DNA for the CDR3: TGTGCCATCTCTCGTACTTGGGGGGGTCAAGAGACCCAGTACTTC. Translating it yields CAISRTWGGQETQYF.

The V call is TRBV10-3, the J call TRBJ2-1; 12 nucleotides match TRBD2. Germline assignment: CDR1 ENHRY and CDR2 SYGVKD. V gave up 8 bases and J gave up 6 bases; unmatched junction bases: 11. The CDR3 is 16 amino acids. CDR3 amino acids: CAIGLAGTRGINEQFF. Written as DNA, the CDR3 is TGTGCCATCGGACTAGCGGGGACCCGAGGGATCAATGAGCAGTTCTTC.

V is TRBV5-5 and J is TRBJ2-5; 15 positions match TRBD2. The germline V gene has CDR1 SGHKS and CDR2 YYEKEE (reference sequence). This CDR3 has 15 residues. V shed 3 bases and J 4 bases; nucleotides not matched to a gene: 1. Written as DNA, the CDR3 is TGTGCCAGCAGCTGGGGACTAGCGGGGGGAGAGACCCAGTACTTC. Protein product: CASSWGLAGGETQYF.

This rearrangement joins TRBV7-9 to TRBJ2-7; possible D gene TRBD2, 6 bases. Trimming shortened V by 4 bases and J by 7 bases, and 14 bases separated the two germline ends. The CDR3 consists of 13 residues. The germline CDR1 and CDR2 sequences are SEHNR and FQNEAQ (reference sequence). CDR3 DNA sequence: TGTGCCAGCAGCTCAGGACTACACGGGGAGCAGTACTTC. Encoded protein: CASSSGLHGEQYF.

This clone was picked up one time. The chain is built from TRBV6-4 and TRBJ2-3; 8 bases are a match to TRBD2. V dropped 0 bases and J dropped 8; count of bases not matched to a gene: 10. Germline loops: CDR1 MRHNA, CDR2 SNTAGT. The CDR3 sequence is 16 residues long. CDR3 residues: CASSDSGGLGVGTQYF. As DNA, the CDR3 is TGTGCCAGCAGTGACTCCGGGGGACTAGGGGTTGGTACGCAGTATTTT.

This chain joins TRBV9 and TRBJ2-1; D may be TRBD2 (8 bases). Trimming left V 0 bases short and J 10 bases short, with 11 bases between. Germline assignment: CDR1 SGDLS and CDR2 YYNGEE. The CDR3 totals 13 residues. The DNA of the CDR3 is TGTGCCAGCAGCGTAGCGGGAGGGGGCGAGCAGTTCTTC. This gives the protein CASSVAGGGEQFF.

The rearrangement joins TRBV7-9 to TRBJ2-7; D perhaps matches TRBD1 (5 bases). The germline V gene encodes CDR1 SEHNR and CDR2 FQNEAQ (reference sequence). This CDR3 region has 14 residues. The V end lost 2 bases, the J end lost 3 bases, and 11 bases lay between the germline ends. CDR3 in amino acids: CASSLSEGDYEQYF. CDR3 DNA sequence: TGTGCCAGCAGCTTAAGCGAAGGGGACTACGAGCAGTACTTC.